This is a list of T cell receptor beta chains from one sample in a study of blood T cell repertoires in COVID-19. This table comes from immunoSEQ multiplex PCR, and its TCRdb copy is limited to in-frame clones, with some not included. The sample shows some 150,000 clones, approximately 79% of them seen only once. Sequencing was carried out using PBMCs or T cells enriched from blood (not recorded which). The receptor set was obtained from a woman in her forties or fifties who had recovered from COVID-19. The CDR3 runs from the conserved cysteine through the conserved F or W. The order of the fields is J gene, clone size, D gene, CDR3 length, V gene, CDR3 protein, CDR3 DNA. The D gene is left open where the match is weak. Size is omitted from some rows. Given values are once, few, many or a class for expanded clones.

J gene: TRBJ2-7; clone size: -; D gene: -; CDR3 length: 15; V gene: TRBV9; CDR3 protein: CASSVVGELTGEQYF; CDR3 DNA: TGTGCCAGCAGCGTAGTGGGAGAACTCACAGGGGAGCAGTACTTC
J gene: TRBJ2-7; clone size: many; D gene: TRBD2; CDR3 length: 15; V gene: TRBV30; CDR3 protein: CAWSPPGGSSYEQYF; CDR3 DNA: TGTGCCTGGAGCCCTCCGGGGGGGAGCTCCTACGAGCAGTACTTC
J gene: TRBJ1-6; clone size: -; D gene: TRBD1; CDR3 length: 14; V gene: TRBV11-2; CDR3 protein: CASREQGASSPLHF; CDR3 DNA: TGTGCCAGCAGGGAACAGGGGGCATCTTCACCCCTCCACTTT
J gene: TRBJ2-7; clone size: few; D gene: TRBD2; CDR3 length: 15; V gene: TRBV6-5; CDR3 protein: CASSHRTSGTYEQYF; CDR3 DNA: TGTGCCAGCAGCCACCGGACTAGCGGAACCTACGAGCAGTACTTC
J gene: TRBJ1-2; clone size: -; D gene: -; CDR3 length: 13; V gene: TRBV7-2; CDR3 protein: CASSGGGGYGYTF; CDR3 DNA: TGTGCCAGCAGCGGGGGGGGCGGCTATGGCTACACCTTC
J gene: TRBJ2-7; clone size: -; D gene: -; CDR3 length: 15; V gene: TRBV28; CDR3 protein: CASSSQGMGTYEQYF; CDR3 DNA: TGTGCCAGCAGTTCCCAGGGAATGGGCACCTACGAGCAGTACTTC
J gene: TRBJ2-5; clone size: -; D gene: -; CDR3 length: 14; V gene: TRBV4-1; CDR3 protein: CASSQGSNQETQYF; CDR3 DNA: TGCGCCAGCAGCCAAGGGAGTAATCAAGAGACCCAGTACTTC
J gene: TRBJ1-1; clone size: -; D gene: -; CDR3 length: 15; V gene: TRBV28; CDR3 protein: CASQLGHPMNTEAFF; CDR3 DNA: TGTGCCAGCCAACTTGGACATCCAATGAACACTGAAGCTTTCTTT
J gene: TRBJ2-1; clone size: -; D gene: -; CDR3 length: 15; V gene: TRBV27; CDR3 protein: CASSYRSFSYNEQFF; CDR3 DNA: TGTGCCAGCAGTTATCGGTCCTTCTCCTACAATGAGCAGTTCTTC
J gene: TRBJ2-3; clone size: -; D gene: TRBD1; CDR3 length: 14; V gene: TRBV19; CDR3 protein: CASSTDRGLDTQYF; CDR3 DNA: TGTGCCAGTAGTACGGACAGGGGGCTTGATACGCAGTATTTT
J gene: TRBJ1-2; clone size: once; D gene: -; CDR3 length: 12; V gene: TRBV30; CDR3 protein: CAWSVFRGGYTF; CDR3 DNA: TGTGCCTGGAGTGTCTTTAGGGGGGGCTACACCTTC
J gene: TRBJ2-1; clone size: -; D gene: -; CDR3 length: 15; V gene: TRBV24-1; CDR3 protein: CATSEARGDNNEQFF; CDR3 DNA: TGTGCCACCAGTGAAGCCAGGGGGGATAACAATGAGCAGTTCTTC
J gene: TRBJ2-7; clone size: -; D gene: TRBD1; CDR3 length: 15; V gene: TRBV28; CDR3 protein: CASSLWTGANYEQYF; CDR3 DNA: TGTGCCAGCAGTTTATGGACAGGGGCGAACTACGAGCAGTACTTC
J gene: TRBJ1-5; clone size: -; D gene: TRBD1; CDR3 length: 16; V gene: TRBV30; CDR3 protein: CAWSTRQGVGNQPQHF; CDR3 DNA: TGTGCCTGGAGTACCAGACAGGGGGTCGGCAATCAGCCCCAGCATTTT
J gene: TRBJ1-5; clone size: -; D gene: TRBD1; CDR3 length: 16; V gene: TRBV7-9; CDR3 protein: CASSSYRGKSNQPQHF; CDR3 DNA: TGTGCCAGCAGTTCCTACAGGGGGAAAAGCAATCAGCCCCAGCATTTT
J gene: TRBJ2-7; clone size: once; D gene: -; CDR3 length: 12; V gene: TRBV30; CDR3 protein: CAWSLTGYEQYF; CDR3 DNA: TGTGCCTGGAGTCTAACAGGATACGAGCAGTACTTC
J gene: TRBJ2-3; clone size: -; D gene: -; CDR3 length: 14; V gene: TRBV5-6; CDR3 protein: CASSWAGLTDTQYF; CDR3 DNA: TGTGCCAGCAGCTGGGCGGGGCTGACAGATACGCAGTATTTT
J gene: TRBJ2-1; clone size: -; D gene: -; CDR3 length: 13; V gene: TRBV10-3; CDR3 protein: CAIRDSSYNEQFF; CDR3 DNA: TGTGCCATCAGGGACTCCTCCTACAATGAGCAGTTCTTC